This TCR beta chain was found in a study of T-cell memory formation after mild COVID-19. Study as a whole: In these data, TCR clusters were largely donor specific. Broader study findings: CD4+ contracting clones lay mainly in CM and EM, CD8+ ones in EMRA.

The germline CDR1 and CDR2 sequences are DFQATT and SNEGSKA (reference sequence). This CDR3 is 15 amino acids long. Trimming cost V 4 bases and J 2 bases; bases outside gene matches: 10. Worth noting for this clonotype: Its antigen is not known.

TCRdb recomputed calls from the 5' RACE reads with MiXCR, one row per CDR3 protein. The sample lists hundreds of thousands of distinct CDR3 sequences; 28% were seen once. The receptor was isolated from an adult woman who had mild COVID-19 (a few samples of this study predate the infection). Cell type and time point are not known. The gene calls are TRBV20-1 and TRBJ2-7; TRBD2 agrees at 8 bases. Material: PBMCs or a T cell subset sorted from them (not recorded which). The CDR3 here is CSANSPGTRTYEQYF. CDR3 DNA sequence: TGCAGTGCTAACTCGCCCGGGACTAGAACCTACGAGCAGTACTTC.